Each of the 26 T cell receptor beta chains below was sequenced from the same sample in a study of read filtering for tumor transcriptome and immune sequencing. From 300 to 400 ng of RNA, a library with molecular barcoded alpha/delta and beta/gamma adaptors was made. TCRdb independently ran MiXCR on the reads; one entry per CDR3 protein. The table shows about 46,000 distinct CDR3 sequences, with around 12% occurring only once. Sequenced sample: a population of CD138-negative cells sorted from bone marrow. The origin of the receptors is a donor at least 40 years old with multiple myeloma.

For this clonotype: A far larger clone is a single base away, which makes a read error likely. The chain recombines TRBV6-1 with TRBJ2-3, with D unresolved. CDR1 is MNHNS, CDR2 SASEGT, per germline. CDR3 length: 15 amino acids. The germline V and J ends were trimmed by 6 bases and 7 bases, with 20 bases remaining between them. CDR3 coding DNA: TGTGCCAGCAGGATAAAGAGCCTCCGTTTGAATACGCAGTATTTT. Residues: CASRIKSLRLNTQYF.

This clonotype was picked up many times. The CDR3 reads CASKGASLGTQYF. The CDR3, as DNA: TGTGCCAGCAAGGGGGCTAGCTTGGGGACCCAGTACTTC. The V gene is TRBV7-9, the J gene TRBJ2-5; 7 bases are a match to TRBD1. V lost 7 bases to trimming and J lost 7 bases; unmatched junction nucleotides: 9. The germline CDR1 and CDR2 sequences are SEHNR and FQNEAQ (reference sequence). The CDR3 spans 13 residues.

This clonotype was seen repeatedly, ten times or more. The genes are TRBV29-1 and TRBJ2-1, with D unresolved. Germline-derived CDR1 and CDR2 are SQVTM and ANQGSEA. This CDR3 has 12 amino acids. The V end lost 7 bases, the J end lost 3 bases, and 10 bases lay between the germline ends. The CDR3 sequence is CSALSSYNEQFF. As DNA, the CDR3 is TGCAGCGCCCTATCTAGCTACAATGAGCAGTTCTTC.

This clonotype has at least ten counts. The V call is TRBV7-8, the J call TRBJ2-7, with 9 bases lining up with TRBD2. The germline gives CDR1 SGHVS, CDR2 FQNEAQ. The CDR3 is made up of 15 amino acids. V dropped 4 bases and J dropped 4; count of bases not matched to a gene: 8. The CDR3 here is CASSYPTSGAYEQYF. CDR3 sequence (DNA): TGTGCCAGCAGCTACCCGACTAGCGGAGCGTACGAGCAGTACTTC.

Regarding this clonotype: Likely a read error: the CDR3 ends without its conserved phenylalanine or tryptophan. The CDR3 region has the DNA TGCGCCAGCTTCAGAGAGACCCAGTACTCC. It encodes CASFRETQYS. The genes are TRBV10-2 and TRBJ2-5; D gene unclear. The CDR3 length is 10 residues. The V and J ends lost 8 bases and 4 bases respectively, with 5 bases between them. The germline gives CDR1 WSHSY, CDR2 SAAADI.

This clonotype was seen ten or more times. V usage is TRBV5-6 and J usage is TRBJ2-5, with 8 bases matching TRBD2. The CDR3 runs 15 residues. V was clipped by 4 bases and J by 2 bases; unmatched bases: 7. CDR1 is SGHDT, CDR2 YYEEEE, per germline. The CDR3 loop reads CASSRGGRGQETQYF. Written as DNA, the CDR3 is TGTGCCAGCAGCCGCGGGGGGAGAGGGCAAGAGACCCAGTACTTC.

In regard to this clonotype: A far larger clone is off by one base, so a read error is likely. The J gene is TRBJ1-4, the V gene TRBV11-1; D not certain. The J call is in doubt because the DNA end fits TRBJ2-3 better. The germline V gene encodes CDR1 SGHAT and CDR2 FQDESV (reference sequence). The CDR3 contains 14 residues. The CDR3 nucleotides read TGTGCCAGCAATGAACCAGTTTCCTTGAGCGCGCAGTATTTT. Translation gives CASNEPVSLSAQYF.

This clonotype was recorded many times. The rearrangement links TRBV3-1 to TRBJ2-2; 12 nucleotides match TRBD2. The CDR3 extends over 18 amino acids. From germline, CDR1 is LGHDT and CDR2 YNNKEL (reference sequence). With 2 bases clipped from V and 7 bases from J, the junction kept 11 bases outside the gene matches. CDR3 nucleotides: TGTGCCAGCAGCCAAATCTGGACTAGCGGGACAGACGGCGGGGAGCTGTTTTTT. Translating it yields CASSQIWTSGTDGGELFF.

Comments on this clonotype: The conserved phenylalanine or tryptophan normally closing the CDR3 is absent here, so this likely arose from a read error. The DNA is left out, because the CDR3 cannot be placed on it with certainty; the CDR3 is given as TCRdb lists it. The rearrangement joins TRBV6-1 to TRBJ2-5; the table's D gene call, TRBD1, was not cross checked with the DNA. The CDR3 length is 15 residues, termini included. Germline CDR1 is MNHNS and CDR2 is SASEGT. CDR3 amino acids: CASSEGHLGGETQHL.

A note on this clonotype: Since a much larger clone is just one base distant, this may be a read error. The J gene is TRBJ1-1, the V gene TRBV5-4; D call uncertain. The CDR3 sequence is 13 residues long. V was pared by 4 bases and J by 3 bases, with 10 bases between. CDR1 is SGHNT, CDR2 YYREEE, per germline (reference sequence). CDR3 in amino acids: CASSSGEDTEAFF. The CDR3 region has the DNA TGTGCCAGCAGCAGTGGGGAGGACACTGAAGCTTTCTTT. The full variable domain, in which reference TRBV5-4 and TRBJ1-1 provide the parts outside the CDR3, is ETGVTQSPTHLIKTRGQQVTLRCSSQSGHNTVSWYQQALGQGPQFIFQYYREEENGRGNFPPRFSGLQFPNYSSELNVNALELDDSALYLCASSSGEDTEAFFGQGTRLTVV.

The genes are TRBV18 and TRBJ2-1, with D hard to call. The germline CDR1 and CDR2 sequences are KGHSH and LQKENI. Trimming removed 3 bases at V and 3 bases at J, with 6 bases between. This CDR3 contains 13 residues. The chain's CDR3 is CASSPSNYNEQFF. CDR3 in DNA: TGTGCCAGCTCACCGAGTAACTACAATGAGCAGTTCTTC.

On this clonotype itself: A single base separates this from a much larger clone, so it may be a read error. The rearrangement uses TRBV20-1 and TRBJ2-3, with D hard to call. The CDR3 is 12 residues long. The germline V gene has CDR1 DFQATT and CDR2 SNEGSKA (reference sequence). The CDR3 is CGARRSTDTQYF. CDR3 DNA: TGCGGTGCTAGACGTAGCACAGATACGCAGTATTTT.

This clonotype showed up many times. V is TRBV20-1 and J is TRBJ2-2; D call uncertain. The CDR3 is 14 amino acids. V was clipped by 3 bases and J by 1 base, with 9 bases between them. Per germline, CDR1 DFQATT and CDR2 SNEGSKA (reference sequence). CDR3 in DNA: TGCAGTGCTAGTAAACTACGGAACACCGGGGAGCTGTTTTTT. It codes for CSASKLRNTGELFF.

This clonotype appeared many times. The rearrangement uses TRBV7-9 and TRBJ2-5; D is possibly TRBD1 (6 bases). The V gene's germline CDR1 is SEHNR and CDR2 FQNEAQ (reference sequence). This CDR3 has 16 amino acids. Deletions cut 7 bases from V and 5 bases from J, with 23 bases between. The CDR3 region has the DNA TGTGCCAGCACCCCAGGGCCGATATTCCAGGGGGAGACCCAGTACTTC. Protein: CASTPGPIFQGETQYF.

At least ten counts were recorded for this clonotype. A read error may produce the germline difference seen at one junction end. The CDR3 nucleotides are TGTGCTAGCAGCTTAACCCTTGACTCCTACAATGAGCAGTTCTTC. This codes for CASSLTLDSYNEQFF. This sequence joins TRBV7-7 and TRBJ2-1; no firm D call. This CDR3 has 15 residues. Per the germline V gene, CDR1 is SSHAT and CDR2 is FNYEAQ (reference sequence).

For this clonotype: An end of the junction differs from the germline gene, which may be a read error. The CDR3 is CASGLSGGDTQYF. DNA of the CDR3: TGTGCCAGCGGTTTATCAGGTGGAGATACGCAGTATTTT. The chain uses TRBV28 and TRBJ2-3; D is undetermined. The CDR3 sequence is 13 residues long. Germline CDR1 and CDR2: MDHEN and SYDVKM.

This clonotype came up many times. The V call is TRBV5-1, the J call TRBJ2-1, with 14 nucleotides matching TRBD2. J was trimmed by 6 bases and V by 6 bases; bases with no gene match: 5. Germline CDR1 reads SGHRS; CDR2 reads YFSETQ. The CDR3 length is 15 residues. In DNA, the CDR3 is TGCGCCAGCACTCGAGGGACTAGCGGGAGCAATGAGCAGTTCTTC. Amino acid sequence: CASTRGTSGSNEQFF.

This clonotype was observed at least ten times. The CDR3 nucleotides are TGTGCCAGCTCACCGCTAGCGGAATCTGAAGCTTTCTTT. It codes for CASSPLAESEAFF. V gene TRBV18 combines with J gene TRBJ1-1; no clear D. Germline loops: CDR1 KGHSH, CDR2 LQKENI. Trimming took off 3 bases at V and 6 bases at J, with 11 bases between the two ends. The CDR3 loop spans 13 amino acids.

A few counts support this clonotype. With a much larger clone just one base away, this may be a read error. The chain combines TRBV12-3 or TRBV12-4 with TRBJ2-1; TRBD2 aligns across 7 bases. The CDR3 covers 13 residues. CDR3 DNA sequence: TGTGCCAGCGGAGGACTAGAAATTGATGAGCAGCTCTTC. It translates to CASGGLEIDEQLF.

The rearrangement joins TRBV4-2 to TRBJ2-1; unclear D gene. Germline V CDR1 and CDR2: LGHNA, YNFKEQ. The CDR3 runs to 12 residues. V lost 0 bases and J lost 8, with 5 bases in between. The DNA of the CDR3 is TGTGCCAGCAGCCAAGAGTCCGATGAGCAGTTCTTC. It specifies CASSQESDEQFF.

In this sample, this clonotype turned up many times. This sequence joins TRBV12-3 or TRBV12-4 and TRBJ2-2; D unclear. V dropped 2 bases and J dropped 0 bases, with 4 bases sitting between them. The CDR3 extends over 14 amino acids. This chain's CDR3 is CASSLLANTGELFF. The DNA for the CDR3 is TGTGCCAGCAGTTTACTAGCGAACACCGGGGAGCTGTTTTTT.

This clonotype was found many times. The rearrangement joins TRBV6-2 or TRBV6-3 to TRBJ2-1, with a tentative D call TRBD2 (6 bases). The CDR3 sequence is 17 residues long. V lost 2 bases and J 7 bases, leaving 21 bases between the germline ends. CDR1 and CDR2 from the germline V gene are MNHEY and SVGEGT. This CDR3 is CASSYNRRGTAGNEQFF. The CDR3 DNA is TGTGCCAGCAGTTACAATCGTCGCGGGACGGCTGGTAATGAGCAGTTCTTC.

V gene TRBV4-1 combines with J gene TRBJ2-3; D may be TRBD2 (5 bases). The V gene's germline CDR1 is MGHRA and CDR2 YSYEKL. V lost 1 base to trimming and J lost 3 bases, with 14 bases between them. This CDR3 comprises 16 residues. The CDR3, as DNA: TGCGCCAGCAGCCAAGCTAGGGAGTGGTTTACAGATACGCAGTATTTT. Encoded protein: CASSQAREWFTDTQYF.

This clonotype was observed many times. V gene TRBV7-9 combines with J gene TRBJ2-7, with 7 positions matching TRBD1. CDR3 length equals 14 residues. With 5 bases clipped from V and 1 base from J, the junction kept 5 bases outside the gene matches. Germline loops: CDR1 SEHNR, CDR2 FQNEAQ (reference sequence). The CDR3 coding sequence is TGTGCCAGCAGCCAGTGGACAGGATCCTACGAGCAGTACTTC. Translation gives CASSQWTGSYEQYF.

This clonotype came up many times. The V call is TRBV29-1, the J call TRBJ2-1; D is perhaps TRBD1 (6 bases). V lost 6 bases to trimming and J lost 6 bases, with 18 bases between them. Germline CDR1 and CDR2: SQVTM and ANQGSEA. This CDR3 is 14 amino acids long. The CDR3 region has the DNA TGCAGCGTGACGCTGTACAGGGTCGGCAATGAGCAGTTCTTC. Translated, it gives CSVTLYRVGNEQFF.

Many counts were recorded for this clonotype. J is TRBJ2-3 and V is TRBV5-6, with TRBD1 matching over 10 bases. The germline CDR1 and CDR2 sequences are SGHDT and YYEEEE. With 4 bases clipped from V and 4 bases from J, the junction kept 6 bases outside the gene matches. The CDR3 consists of 15 residues. In nucleotides, the CDR3 is TGTGCCAGCAGCGAAGGGACAGGGGCCGCAGATACGCAGTATTTT. This codes for CASSEGTGAADTQYF.